The entry below describes one TCR beta chain. Its antigen remains unidentified. No clone much larger than this one lies a single base away; base qualities are absent. According to the study, the label for this sample's time point signals: cycle 1 day 1 (C1D1), immediately before nivolumab initiation. All trial patients had relapsed after autologous stem cell transplantation, with cohorts A, B and C differing in prior brentuximab vedotin exposure. The trial cohort comprised 56 patients with relapsed/refractory classical Hodgkin lymphoma whose best overall responses were complete response, partial response or progressive disease. Single-agent nivolumab was administered to trial patients in the multi-cohort phase II CheckMate 205 trial. An independent review committee assessed best overall response using the 2007 International Working Group response criteria. PBMCs from the trial were collected at three points: immediately before nivolumab initiation (C1D1), and during therapy at cycle 2 day 1 and cycle 4 day 1. Peripheral blood was collected in 8 mL Vacutainer Cell Preparation Tubes, from which PBMCs were isolated by centrifugation and then cryopreserved.

Here V drops 3 bases and J drops 0 bases, and the junction holds 12 bases not matched to any gene. Including cysteine and phenylalanine, the CDR3 has 19 amino acids. Only the CDR3 DNA is retained, 57 bases long and in frame from the first base. CDR1 and CDR2 are read off the germline V gene as SGHRS and YFSETQ. This sample was taken from a study of PD-1 blockade in classical Hodgkin lymphoma (dated by TCRdb to the early 2020s). The study in broad terms: Nivolumab dosing was 3 mg/kg intravenously every 2 weeks, continuing until either disease progression or unacceptable toxicity. A peripheral blood immune signature of response to PD-1 blockade in classical Hodgkin lymphoma was defined using TCR beta sequencing and CyTOF. General study outcomes and caveats: The study covered only a single clinical trial cohort, and the causes of the repertoire differences, possibly disease activity or prior therapy, were still not defined. Patients starting nivolumab less than 1 year after ASCT had lower diversity and were excluded from later analyses to avoid confounding by immune reconstitution. CD4+ but not CD8+ TCR diversity rose significantly by C4D1 (p=0.0027 vs p=0.16), most apparent in complete responders (p=0.02). Baseline TCR diversity was reported to be lower in newly diagnosed patients than in healthy donors, and even lower in relapsed/refractory patients. Trial patients with a complete response had baseline diversity similar to that of newly diagnosed patients, while partial responders and progressors had significantly lower diversity.

Genomic DNA was isolated using the Qiagen DNeasy kit from unsorted PBMCs as well as from negatively selected CD4+ and CD8+ fractions. Using primers that anneal to V and J segments, immunoSEQ multiplex PCR amplified the TCR beta CDR3 regions. Amplification bias was minimized using a synthetic immune receptor repertoire, and residual bias was removed computationally after sequencing. Per the authors' processing: Repertoire diversity was quantified as the Shannon entropy index using custom Python scripts. Unsorted, CD4+ and CD8+ repertoires were analyzed separately, except in combined analyses where CD4+ and CD8+ sequences were merged in silico. Clonal expansion was defined as a frequency increase of at least 2-fold after treatment compared with C1D1, and clones undetected at baseline were assigned a pseudocount of 0.5. Clones with 0 or 1 copy at C1D1 were defined as singleton clones, while clones with 2 or more copies were defined as non-singleton clones. Clones expanded in unsorted samples were assigned a CD4+, CD8+ or unknown annotation through matching of protein sequences in sorted samples from the same patient. Wilcoxon tests on paired samples were used to test diversity changes from C1D1 to C4D1. Held by TCRdb, this immuneACCESS table contains in-frame sequences only and omits some clones. Under half of the omission traces to an unresolved V gene where checked; the cause of the rest is unknown. From that table come the V and J calls and clone size; the DNA was used to work out D and trimming. Within this sample are 35,000 to 50,000 clones, with around 78% of them counted one time only. Approximately 10% of the sample belongs to the ten largest clones.

The V and J genes are TRBV5-1 and TRBJ2-1, and TRBD1 matches 10 of the central bases. This clonotype was sampled from a human donor with classical Hodgkin lymphoma. Sequenced material: peripheral blood mononuclear cells (PBMCs), taken at baseline. The DNA is as follows: TGCGCCAGCAGCTCCAGGGGACAGGGGATTTCGCGCTCCTACAATGAGCAGTTCTTC. This sequence encodes CASSSRGQGISRSYNEQFF.